This T cell receptor beta chain was identified in a study of metastatic and nonmetastatic thyroid tumors. TCRdb reanalyzed the PCR reads via MiXCR. This sample has almost 15,000 clones; approximately 30% occur once, and the top ten carry 45% to 50%. The CDR3 is made up of 13 amino acids. With 0 bases removed from V and 5 bases from J, the gap between germline ends came to 6 bases. Germline V gene data show CDR1 as SGHRS and CDR2 as YFSETQ. Findings and caveats of the study: For both blood and tumor, malignant thyroid tumors reportedly showed significantly higher TCR beta diversity than benign nodules did.

No patient had received any treatment before thyroid surgery. About this clone itself: Its antigen remains unknown. The sample has other DNA sequences that encode this CDR3 too.

Sequencing was carried out using tumor tissue. This chain joins TRBV5-1 and TRBJ1-3; D unclear. The TCR was taken from a male donor with papillary thyroid cancer or a benign thyroid nodule (not recorded which). Some clones in this sample may be carry-over from other donors' samples. The CDR3 region has the DNA TGCGCCAGCAGCTTGGACTTCCGAAACACCATATATTTT. It encodes CASSLDFRNTIYF.